These 22 T cell receptor beta chains originate from one sample sequenced in a study of CD8 T cells in ankylosing spondylitis. Using its own MiXCR run on the 5' RACE reads, TCRdb lists one record per CDR3 protein. The repertoire includes 250,000 to 400,000 distinct CDR3 sequences, around 10% of them detected once, and roughly 9% sits in the top ten. Sequencing was carried out using blood, either unsorted or a sorted T cell fraction (not recorded which). Receptors were obtained from a female donor with ankylosing spondylitis or in good health (not recorded which).

This rearrangement joins TRBV11-2 to TRBJ2-3, with 11 positions matching TRBD2. J was trimmed by 2 bases and V by 2 bases; bases with no gene match: 15. The CDR3 has 20 residues. Per germline, CDR1 SGHAT and CDR2 FQNNGV. The CDR3 DNA follows: TGTGCCAGCAGCTTAAGAGTGAGGGGGGTAGCGGGAGGGGACACAGATACGCAGTATTTT. Protein: CASSLRVRGVAGGDTDTQYF. Full variable domain (outside the CDR3, taken from reference TRBV11-2 and TRBJ2-3): EAGVAQSPRYKIIEKRQSVAFWCNPISGHATLYWYQQILGQGPKLLIQFQNNGVVDDSQLPKDRFSAERLKGVDSTLKIQPAKLEDSAVYLCASSLRVRGVAGGDTDTQYFGPGTRLTVL.

This clonotype was seen many times. CDR3 DNA sequence: TGCGCCAGCAGCCCTGGGGGGACACAAGAGACCCAGTACTTC. This gives the protein CASSPGGTQETQYF. The chain links TRBV5-1 to TRBJ2-5; either TRBD1 or TRBD2 may fit D (6 bases each). The CDR3 sequence is 14 residues long. V gave up 4 bases and J gave up 2 bases, with 12 bases separating them. Looked up from germline, CDR1 is SGHRS and CDR2 is YFSETQ.

The V call is TRBV7-2, the J call TRBJ2-3, with no clear D. Germline V gene sequence: CDR1 SGHTA, CDR2 FQGNSA. The CDR3 runs to 15 residues. Trimming took off 0 bases at V and 3 bases at J, with 10 bases between the two ends. The CDR3 DNA reads as TGTGCCAGCAGCTTAGCTGTTTCTGGGACAGATACGCAGTATTTT. Protein: CASSLAVSGTDTQYF.

This chain joins TRBV12-3 or TRBV12-4 and TRBJ1-5; tentatively, D is TRBD1 (5 bases). V was cut by 6 bases and J by 1 base, with 10 bases left in between. CDR3 length: 14 residues. CDR3 coding DNA: TGTGCCAGCAGAGGTGGGGGGAGCAATCAGCCCCAGCATTTT. This gives the protein CASRGGGSNQPQHF.

This clonotype was detected ten times or more. The chain employs TRBV5-1 and TRBJ2-1; no clear D gene. Germline V gene sequence: CDR1 SGHRS, CDR2 YFSETQ. The CDR3 spans 15 residues. V was trimmed by 1 base and J by 2 bases, leaving 10 bases between them. In DNA, the CDR3 is TGCGCCAGCAGCTTGAATCTCGGAACCTACAATGAGCAGTTCTTC. Its protein is CASSLNLGTYNEQFF.

This clonotype has ten or more counts. The J gene is TRBJ2-1, the V gene TRBV29-1; D remains ambiguous. The CDR3 extends over 14 amino acids. Germline values: CDR1 SQVTM, CDR2 ANQGSEA. V was clipped by 4 bases and J by 0 bases, with 10 bases between them. The CDR3: CSVVPFSSYNEQFF. In DNA, the CDR3 is TGCAGCGTTGTGCCCTTCAGCTCCTACAATGAGCAGTTCTTC.

This clonotype was observed a few times. This chain uses TRBV12-3 or TRBV12-4 with TRBJ1-1; no clear D. The germline V and J ends were trimmed by 8 bases and 1 base, with 8 bases remaining between them. This CDR3 has 12 amino acids. DNA of the CDR3: TGTGCCAGCCGAATACAGAACACTGAAGCTTTCTTT. Translation: CASRIQNTEAFF.

This clonotype has ten or more counts. One end of the junction does not line up with germline, which may come from a read error. The rearrangement uses TRBV7-7 and TRBJ2-7, with 8 nucleotides matching TRBD1. The length of the CDR3 is 15 residues. Germline loops: CDR1 SSHAT, CDR2 FNYEAQ (reference sequence). CDR3 protein: CASSLRPGQDYEQYF. The CDR3 DNA reads as TGTGCTAGCAGCTTAAGACCGGGACAGGACTACGAGCAGTACTTC.

In this sample, this clonotype turned up many times. The rearrangement joins TRBV5-1 to TRBJ1-1; TRBD1 is a possible D gene (5 bases). Germline values: CDR1 SGHRS, CDR2 YFSETQ. V was pared by 2 bases and J by 4 bases, with 18 bases between. The CDR3 covers 16 residues. The CDR3 reads CASSFLEGQGSTEAFF. The CDR3 DNA reads as TGCGCCAGCAGCTTCCTCGAGGGCCAGGGAAGCACTGAAGCTTTCTTT. The full variable domain, its missing parts supplied by reference TRBV5-1 and TRBJ1-1, is KAGVTQTPRYLIKTRGQQVTLSCSPISGHRSVSWYQQTPGQGLQFLFEYFSETQRNKGNFPGRFSGRQFSNSRSEMNVSTLELGDSALYLCASSFLEGQGSTEAFFGQGTRLTVV.

This clonotype was seen repeatedly, ten times or more. The chain couples TRBV5-1 to TRBJ2-7; possibly TRBD2 for D (6 bases). The CDR3 runs to 17 residues. Trimming shortened V by 3 bases and J by 4 bases, and 23 bases separated the two germline ends. Germline V gene data show CDR1 as SGHRS and CDR2 as YFSETQ. CDR3 nucleotides: TGCGCCAGCAGCTCAACCCCCCGAGGGACTGCGACTTACGAGCAGTACTTC. Translated: CASSSTPRGTATYEQYF.

Concerning this clonotype itself: Since a much larger clone is just one base distant, this may be a read error. The genes are TRBV5-5 and TRBJ1-4; D not resolved. In germline, CDR1 is SGHKS, CDR2 YYEKEE (reference sequence). This CDR3 has 16 amino acids. V gave up 6 bases and J gave up 1 base, with 16 bases separating them. The CDR3 bases are TGTGCCAGCACCTTAGACCCCCCTCGAACTAATGAAAAACTGTTTTTT. This encodes CASTLDPPRTNEKLFF.

This clonotype showed up many times. The chain carries TRBV7-9 and TRBJ1-1; D perhaps matches TRBD1 (5 bases). CDR1 is SEHNR, CDR2 FQNEAQ, per germline (reference sequence). The CDR3 contains 14 residues. V was pared by 5 bases and J by 0 bases, with 10 bases between. Here the CDR3 reads CASSQDILNTEAFF. For the CDR3, the DNA is TGTGCCAGCAGCCAGGACATCCTGAACACTGAAGCTTTCTTT. Combining the CDR3 with reference TRBV7-9 and TRBJ1-1 gives the whole variable domain DTGVSQNPRHKITKRGQNVTFRCDPISEHNRLYWYRQTLGQGPEFLTYFQNEAQLEKSRLLSDRFSAERPKGSFSTLEIQRTEQGDSAMYLCASSQDILNTEAFFGQGTRLTVV.

As regards this clonotype: One junction end disagrees with the germline gene, perhaps due to a read error. In nucleotides, the CDR3 is TGTACCAGCAGTTTTATTTCCGGGTCCTATTCCCACTCCTACGAGCAGTACTTC. Translation gives CTSSFISGSYSHSYEQYF. The rearrangement joins TRBV12-3 or TRBV12-4 to TRBJ2-7, with D unresolved. CDR3 size: 18 residues.

This clonotype has ten or more counts. The chain is built from TRBV20-1 and TRBJ2-3; 13 bases align to TRBD2. The CDR3 contains 15 residues. With 6 bases clipped from V and 2 bases from J, the junction kept 5 bases outside the gene matches. CDR1 and CDR2 (germline): DFQATT, SNEGSKA (reference sequence). CDR3 loop: CSATSGRDITDTQYF. The CDR3 DNA reads TGCAGTGCCACTAGCGGGAGGGATATCACAGATACGCAGTATTTT.

Many counts were recorded for this clonotype. The rearrangement links TRBV5-1 to TRBJ1-1; D is unclear. The CDR3 loop spans 13 amino acids. Germline V gives CDR1 SGHRS, CDR2 YFSETQ. The V end was cut by 2 bases, the J end by 1 base, with 6 bases between. DNA of the CDR3: TGCGCCAGCAGCTTTACGGCGAACACTGAAGCTTTCTTT. As protein: CASSFTANTEAFF.

The table lists this clonotype with many counts. The chain carries TRBV20-1 and TRBJ2-7, with TRBD2 as a possible D gene (6 bases). The V end lost 3 bases, the J end lost 2 bases, and 14 bases lay between the germline ends. The V gene's germline CDR1 is DFQATT and CDR2 SNEGSKA (reference sequence). The CDR3 loop spans 14 amino acids. CDR3 protein: CSASWGERAYEQYF. The CDR3 DNA reads TGCAGTGCTAGTTGGGGGGAGAGGGCCTACGAGCAGTACTTC.

This clonotype was seen ten or more times. This chain links TRBV10-3 with TRBJ2-3, with 7 bases identical to TRBD1. The CDR3 is made up of 15 amino acids. Germline CDR1 ENHRY, CDR2 SYGVKD. V trimming: 2 bases; J trimming: 3 bases; junction bases outside the gene matches: 5. The CDR3, as DNA: TGTGCCATCAGTGAGCAGACAGGGTGGACAGATACGCAGTATTTT. Its translation is CAISEQTGWTDTQYF.

This clonotype appeared many times. The rearrangement joins TRBV11-3 to TRBJ2-1, with 8 nucleotides matching TRBD1. CDR3 length: 15 residues. J was trimmed by 8 bases and V by 2 bases; bases with no gene match: 8. Germline V gene sequence: CDR1 SGHNT, CDR2 YENEEA. DNA for the CDR3: TGTGCCAGCAGCTTAAATTCGGACAGGGACGATGAGCAGTTCTTC. Translating gives CASSLNSDRDDEQFF.

At least ten counts were recorded for this clonotype. The gene calls are TRBV7-9 and TRBJ2-1, with TRBD2 matching over 8 bases. CDR1 is SEHNR and CDR2 is FQNEAQ in the germline V gene (reference sequence). The CDR3 totals 15 residues. V was pared by 2 bases and J by 9 bases, with 9 bases of the junction left unmatched. In nucleotides, the CDR3 is TGTGCCAGCAGCTTACCAGCGGGGGACGTTAGTGAGCAGTTCTTC. Translating it yields CASSLPAGDVSEQFF.

This clonotype appeared many times. The rearrangement links TRBV5-1 to TRBJ1-5, with TRBD1 as a possible D gene (5 bases). CDR3 length equals 17 residues. Per germline, CDR1 SGHRS and CDR2 YFSETQ. The V gene lost 3 bases and the J gene lost 2 bases, with 18 bases spanning the gap. The CDR3 DNA follows: TGCGCCAGCAGCTCAGGAGTGGGGGAAGCGGGCAATCAGCCCCAGCATTTT. This encodes CASSSGVGEAGNQPQHF.

About this clonotype: One junction end does not reproduce the germline sequence, and a read error may be involved. The chain recombines TRBV20-1 with TRBJ2-3; 9 bases align to TRBD2. This CDR3 region has 15 residues. CDR1 is DFQATT and CDR2 is SNEGSKA in the germline V gene (reference sequence). Written as DNA, the CDR3 is TGCTGTGCTACTGGGACTAGCCTGGGGACAGACACGCAGTATTTT. Its translation is CCATGTSLGTDTQYF.

Ten or more counts support this clonotype. The chain recombines TRBV4-2 with TRBJ2-1; D is ambiguous. Trimming took off 0 bases at V and 5 bases at J, with 11 bases between the two ends. This CDR3 is 15 amino acids long. Germline CDR1 and CDR2: LGHNA and YNFKEQ. The CDR3 here is CASSQERGFDNEQFF. The DNA for the CDR3 is TGTGCCAGCAGCCAAGAACGTGGGTTCGACAATGAGCAGTTCTTC.